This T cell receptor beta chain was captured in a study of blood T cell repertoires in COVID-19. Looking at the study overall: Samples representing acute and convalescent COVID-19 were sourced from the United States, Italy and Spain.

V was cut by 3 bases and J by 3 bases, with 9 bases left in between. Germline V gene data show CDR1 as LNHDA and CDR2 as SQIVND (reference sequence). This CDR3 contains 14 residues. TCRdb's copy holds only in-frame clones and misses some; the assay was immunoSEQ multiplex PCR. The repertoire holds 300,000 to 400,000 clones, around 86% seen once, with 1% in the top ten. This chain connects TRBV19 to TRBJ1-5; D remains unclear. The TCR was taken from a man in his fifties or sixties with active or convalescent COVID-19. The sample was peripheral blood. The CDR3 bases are TGTGCCAGTAGTATGGGCCAGCTCAATCAGCCCCAGCATTTT. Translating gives CASSMGQLNQPQHF.